This T cell receptor (beta chain) derives from a study of CD8 T cells in ankylosing spondylitis (dated by TCRdb to 2016 to 2017). Regarding the complete study: T cell receptor beta repertoires were profiled in healthy donors and ankylosing spondylitis patients so that disease-linked TCR variants could be found. Samples of peripheral blood were taken, and for ankylosing spondylitis patients, synovial fluid was collected as well. The whole study cohort included some 100 healthy donors and about two dozen ankylosing spondylitis patients.

As to this clonotype: It has no known antigen specificity. The record has no base qualities; no much larger clone is one base away.

Taken from the germline V gene (reference sequence), the CDR1 and CDR2 loops are LGHDT and YNNKEL. The CDR3, from cysteine to phenylalanine, totals 14 residues. The CDR3 DNA has 42 bases and is translated from base 1. The trim is 5 bases for V and 5 bases for J, with a gap of 15 bases between the germline ends. Instrument used: Illumina HiSeq 2500. TCR beta libraries were prepared by quantitative 5'-RACE with molecular barcodes. The authors' analysis ran thus. A new computational method, built on a probabilistic model of VDJ rearrangement, was used to identify disease-linked TCR variants. TCRdb applied fastp at Q25 and MiXCR to the public reads, then kept only in-frame beta chains. Identical CDR3 protein sequences are pooled into one entry, listed with their most common genes and DNA. The V and J calls were not made by the authors but by TCRdb's processing. Across this sample there are 200,000 or so distinct CDR3 sequences, with 13% seen only once. The biggest ten clones account for 9.5% to 12% of the sample.

On the study overall, not on this receptor specifically: A CD8+ phenotype was shown by the disease-linked clones, which were found at relatively low frequencies in peripheral blood. Blood from ankylosing spondylitis patients appeared to be characterized by a TCR beta motif made up of several highly homologous amino acid variants. According to the report, matched synovial fluid samples from ankylosing spondylitis patients were significantly enriched for the disease-linked clones. Some of the motif variants had been reported before in the synovial fluid and blood of reactive arthritis patients, a finding that suggests common disease-initiation mechanisms.

This TCR was recovered from a female donor with ankylosing spondylitis or in good health (not recorded which). The source material was blood, either unsorted or a sorted T cell fraction (not recorded which). Rearrangement joined TRBV3-1 to TRBJ1-1, with no confidently assigned D gene. The CDR3 protein sequence reads: CASSYMRAGTEAFF. The DNA sequence is given as TGTGCCAGCAGCTACATGAGGGCTGGAACTGAAGCTTTCTTT.